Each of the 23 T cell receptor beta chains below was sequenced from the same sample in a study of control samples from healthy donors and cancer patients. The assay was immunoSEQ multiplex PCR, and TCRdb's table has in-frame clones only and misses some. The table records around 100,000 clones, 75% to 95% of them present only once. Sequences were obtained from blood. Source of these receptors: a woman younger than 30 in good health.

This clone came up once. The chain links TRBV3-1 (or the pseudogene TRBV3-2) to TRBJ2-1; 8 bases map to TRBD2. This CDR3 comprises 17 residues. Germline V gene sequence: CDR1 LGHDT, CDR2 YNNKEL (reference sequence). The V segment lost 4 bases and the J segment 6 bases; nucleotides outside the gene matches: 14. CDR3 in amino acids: CASSLWGEAGGGNEQFF. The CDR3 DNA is TGTGCCAGCAGCCTATGGGGAGAGGCGGGGGGTGGCAATGAGCAGTTCTTC.

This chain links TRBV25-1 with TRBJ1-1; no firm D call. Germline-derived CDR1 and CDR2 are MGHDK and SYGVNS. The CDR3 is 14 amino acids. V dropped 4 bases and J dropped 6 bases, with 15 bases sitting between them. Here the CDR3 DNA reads TGTGCCAGCAGTGGGAACCGAGGGAGGGCTGAAGCTTTCTTT. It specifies CASSGNRGRAEAFF.

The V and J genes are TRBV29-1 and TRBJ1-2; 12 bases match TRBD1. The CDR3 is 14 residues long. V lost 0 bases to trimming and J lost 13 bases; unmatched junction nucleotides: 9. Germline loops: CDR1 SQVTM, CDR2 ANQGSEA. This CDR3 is CSVEDSGTGGAGTF. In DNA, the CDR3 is TGCAGCGTTGAAGATTCCGGGACAGGGGGCGCTGGCACCTTC.

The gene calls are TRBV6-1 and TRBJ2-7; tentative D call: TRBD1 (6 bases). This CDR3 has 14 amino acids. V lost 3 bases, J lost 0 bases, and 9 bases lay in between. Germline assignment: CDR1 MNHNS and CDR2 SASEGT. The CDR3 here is CASSETGPSYEQYF. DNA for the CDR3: TGTGCCAGCAGTGAGACAGGACCCTCCTACGAGCAGTACTTC.

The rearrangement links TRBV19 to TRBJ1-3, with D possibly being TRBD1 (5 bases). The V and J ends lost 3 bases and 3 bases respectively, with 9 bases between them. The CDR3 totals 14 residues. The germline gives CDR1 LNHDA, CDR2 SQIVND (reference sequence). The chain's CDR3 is CASSIQGFGNTIYF. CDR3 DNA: TGTGCCAGTAGTATCCAGGGATTTGGAAACACCATATATTTT.

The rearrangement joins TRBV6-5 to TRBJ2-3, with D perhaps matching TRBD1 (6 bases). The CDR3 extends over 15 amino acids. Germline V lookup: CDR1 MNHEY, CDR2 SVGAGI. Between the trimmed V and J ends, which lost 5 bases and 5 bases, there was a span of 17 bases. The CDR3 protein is CASSPTRGLGDTQYF. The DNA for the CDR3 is TGTGCCAGCAGTCCGACCAGGGGCTTGGGAGATACGCAGTATTTT.

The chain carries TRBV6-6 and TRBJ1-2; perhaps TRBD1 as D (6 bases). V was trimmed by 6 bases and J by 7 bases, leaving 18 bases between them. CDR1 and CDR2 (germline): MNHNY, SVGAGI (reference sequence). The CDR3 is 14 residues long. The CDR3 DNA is TGTGCCAGCAGAGAGCTGACAGGTTCGGGTGGCTACACCTTC. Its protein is CASRELTGSGGYTF.

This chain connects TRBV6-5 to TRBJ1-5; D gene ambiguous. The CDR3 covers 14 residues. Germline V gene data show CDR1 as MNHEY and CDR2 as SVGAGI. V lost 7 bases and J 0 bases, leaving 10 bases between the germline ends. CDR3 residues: CASIAEYSNQPQHF. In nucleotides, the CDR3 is TGTGCCAGCATAGCGGAATATAGCAATCAGCCCCAGCATTTT.

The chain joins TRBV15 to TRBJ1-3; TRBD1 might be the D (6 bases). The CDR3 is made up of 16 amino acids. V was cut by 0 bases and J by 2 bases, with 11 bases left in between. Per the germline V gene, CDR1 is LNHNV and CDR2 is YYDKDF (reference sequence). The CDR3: CATSRDGGAAGNTIYF. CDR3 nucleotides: TGTGCCACCAGCAGAGATGGGGGGGCGGCTGGAAACACCATATATTTT. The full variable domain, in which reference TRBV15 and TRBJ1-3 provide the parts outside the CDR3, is DAMVIQNPRYQVTQFGKPVTLSCSQTLNHNVMYWYQQKSSQAPKLLFHYYDKDFNNEADTPDNFQSRRPNTSFCFLDIRSPGLGDTAMYLCATSRDGGAAGNTIYFGEGSWLTVV.

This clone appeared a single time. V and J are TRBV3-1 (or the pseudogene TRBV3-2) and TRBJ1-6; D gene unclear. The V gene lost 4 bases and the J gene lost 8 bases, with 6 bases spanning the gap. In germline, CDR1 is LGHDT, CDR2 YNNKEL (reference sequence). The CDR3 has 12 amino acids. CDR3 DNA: TGTGCCAGCAGCCGGGAGGATTCACCCCTCCACTTT. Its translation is CASSREDSPLHF.

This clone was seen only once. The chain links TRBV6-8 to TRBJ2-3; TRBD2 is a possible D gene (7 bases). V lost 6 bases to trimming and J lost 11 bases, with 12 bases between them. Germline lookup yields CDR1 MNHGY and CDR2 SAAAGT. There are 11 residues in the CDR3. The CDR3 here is CASRREGVQYF. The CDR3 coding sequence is TGTGCCAGCAGGAGGGAGGGGGTGCAGTATTTT.

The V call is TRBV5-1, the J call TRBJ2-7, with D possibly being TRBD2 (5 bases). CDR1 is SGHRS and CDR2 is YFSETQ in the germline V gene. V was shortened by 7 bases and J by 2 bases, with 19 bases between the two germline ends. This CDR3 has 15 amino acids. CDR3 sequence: CASRLTSISTYEQYF. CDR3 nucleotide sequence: TGCGCCAGCCGACTAACATCAATCTCCACCTACGAGCAGTACTTC. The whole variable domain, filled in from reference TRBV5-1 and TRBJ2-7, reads KAGVTQTPRYLIKTRGQQVTLSCSPISGHRSVSWYQQTPGQGLQFLFEYFSETQRNKGNFPGRFSGRQFSNSRSEMNVSTLELGDSALYLCASRLTSISTYEQYFGPGTRLTVT.

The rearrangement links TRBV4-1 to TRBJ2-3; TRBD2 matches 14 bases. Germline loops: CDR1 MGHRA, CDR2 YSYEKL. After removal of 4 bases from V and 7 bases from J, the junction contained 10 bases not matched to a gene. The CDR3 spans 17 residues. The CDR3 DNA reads TGCGCCAGCAGCCTAACCGGGACTAGCGGGGGATTGAATACGCAGTATTTT. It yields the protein CASSLTGTSGGLNTQYF.

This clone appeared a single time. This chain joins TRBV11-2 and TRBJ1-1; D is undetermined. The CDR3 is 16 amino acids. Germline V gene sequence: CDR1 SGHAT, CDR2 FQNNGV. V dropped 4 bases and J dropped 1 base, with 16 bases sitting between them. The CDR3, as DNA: TGTGCCAGCAGCTCCCGACCGCTGGCGGGGAACACTGAAGCTTTCTTT. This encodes CASSSRPLAGNTEAFF.

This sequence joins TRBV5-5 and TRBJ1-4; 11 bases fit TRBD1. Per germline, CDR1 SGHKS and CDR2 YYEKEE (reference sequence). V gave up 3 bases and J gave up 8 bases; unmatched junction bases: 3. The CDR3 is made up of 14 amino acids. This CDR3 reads CASSWGQGEEKLFF. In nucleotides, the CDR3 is TGTGCCAGCAGCTGGGGACAGGGGGAAGAAAAACTGTTTTTT.

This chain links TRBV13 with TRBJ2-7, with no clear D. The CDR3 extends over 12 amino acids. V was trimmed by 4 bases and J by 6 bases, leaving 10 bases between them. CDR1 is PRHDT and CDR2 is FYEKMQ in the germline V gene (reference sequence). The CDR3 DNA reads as TGTGCCAGCAGCTCCGACACTCGCGAGCAGTACTTC. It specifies CASSSDTREQYF.

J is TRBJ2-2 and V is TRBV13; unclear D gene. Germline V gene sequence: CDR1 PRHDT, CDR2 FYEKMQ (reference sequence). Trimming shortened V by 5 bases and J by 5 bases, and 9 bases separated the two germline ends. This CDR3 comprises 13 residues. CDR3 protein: CASSPRLTGELFF. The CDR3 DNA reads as TGTGCCAGCAGCCCCCGCCTTACCGGGGAGCTGTTTTTT.

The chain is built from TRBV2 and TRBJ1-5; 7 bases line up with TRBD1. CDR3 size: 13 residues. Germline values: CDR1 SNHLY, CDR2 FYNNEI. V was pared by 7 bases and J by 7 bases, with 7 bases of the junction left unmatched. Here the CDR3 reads CASKGTAAQPQHF. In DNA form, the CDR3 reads TGTGCCAGCAAAGGGACAGCCGCCCAGCCCCAGCATTTT.

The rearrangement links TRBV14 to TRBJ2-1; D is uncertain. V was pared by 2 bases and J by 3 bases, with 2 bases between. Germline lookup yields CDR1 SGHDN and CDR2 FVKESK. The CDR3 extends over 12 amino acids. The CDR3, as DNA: TGTGCCAGCAGCCAATACTACAATGAGCAGTTCTTC. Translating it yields CASSQYYNEQFF. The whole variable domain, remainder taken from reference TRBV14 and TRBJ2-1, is EAGVTQFPSHSVIEKGQTVTLRCDPISGHDNLYWYRRVMGKEIKFLLHFVKESKQDESGMPNNRFLAERTGGTYSTLKVQPAELEDSGVYFCASSQYYNEQFFGPGTRLTVL.

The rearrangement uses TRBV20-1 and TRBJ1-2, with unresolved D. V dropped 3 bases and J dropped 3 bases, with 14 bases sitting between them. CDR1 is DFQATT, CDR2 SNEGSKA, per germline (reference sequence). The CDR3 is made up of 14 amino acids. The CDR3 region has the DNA TGCAGTGCTAGTGACCAGCTGAAATACTATGGCTACACCTTC. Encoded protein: CSASDQLKYYGYTF.

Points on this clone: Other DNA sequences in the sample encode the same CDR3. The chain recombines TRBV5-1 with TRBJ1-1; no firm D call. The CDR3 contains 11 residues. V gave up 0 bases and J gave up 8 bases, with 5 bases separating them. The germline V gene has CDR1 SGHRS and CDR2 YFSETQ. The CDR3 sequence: CASSLGPEAFF. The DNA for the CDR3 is TGCGCCAGCAGCTTGGGGCCCGAAGCTTTCTTT. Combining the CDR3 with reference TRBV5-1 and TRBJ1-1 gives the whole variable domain KAGVTQTPRYLIKTRGQQVTLSCSPISGHRSVSWYQQTPGQGLQFLFEYFSETQRNKGNFPGRFSGRQFSNSRSEMNVSTLELGDSALYLCASSLGPEAFFGQGTRLTVV.

DNA for the CDR3: TGTGCCAGCAGTTTGAGCGGGCGGGAAAAACTGTTTTTT. This translates into CASSLSGREKLFF. The chain carries TRBV28 and TRBJ1-4; D is unclear. V was cut by 3 bases and J by 8 bases, with 10 bases left in between. This CDR3 is 13 amino acids long. CDR1 is MDHEN and CDR2 is SYDVKM in the germline V gene. The full variable domain, completed using reference TRBV28 and TRBJ1-4, is DVKVTQSSRYLVKRTGEKVFLECVQDMDHENMFWYRQDPGLGLRLIYFSYDVKMKEKGDIPEGYSVSREKKERFSLILESASTNQTSMYLCASSLSGREKLFFGSGTQLSVL.

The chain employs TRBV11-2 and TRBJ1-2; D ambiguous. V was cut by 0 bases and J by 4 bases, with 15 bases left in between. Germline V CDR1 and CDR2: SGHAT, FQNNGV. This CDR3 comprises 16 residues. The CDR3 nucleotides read TGTGCCAGCAGCTTAGATCGAGATTATGCAGGCTATGGCTACACCTTC. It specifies CASSLDRDYAGYGYTF.